One and the same sample provided the 30 T cell receptor beta chains below, sequenced in a study of T cell changes during pregnancy in multiple sclerosis. Using immunoSEQ multiplex PCR, the repertoire was profiled, and TCRdb retains in-frame clones only, with some absent. The table records tens of thousands of clones, about nine tenths of them present only once. The sample here was peripheral blood, taken in the second trimester of pregnancy. Receptors were obtained from a female donor in good health, enrolled as a control in a pregnancy study.

This clone occurred once. The chain employs TRBV28 and TRBJ1-1; D not resolved. From germline, CDR1 is MDHEN and CDR2 SYDVKM. The CDR3 has 12 residues. V was trimmed by 6 bases and J by 0 bases, leaving 5 bases between them. CDR3 sequence reads: CASRSMNTEAFF. For the CDR3, the DNA is TGTGCCAGCAGGTCCATGAACACTGAAGCTTTCTTT.

The rearrangement uses TRBV7-6 and TRBJ2-5, with a tentative D call TRBD2 (6 bases). Germline V gives CDR1 SGHVS, CDR2 FNYEAQ. There are 15 residues in the CDR3. The ends were cut back, 5 bases at V and 2 bases at J, with 15 bases in the middle. CDR3: CASSTGPSGQETQYF. CDR3 nucleotides: TGTGCCAGCAGCACCGGACCAAGCGGGCAAGAGACCCAGTACTTC.

In this sample, this clone turned up a few times. V and J are TRBV6-4 and TRBJ2-3; TRBD2 matches 11 bases. From germline, CDR1 is MRHNA and CDR2 SNTAGT. V lost 6 bases to trimming and J lost 3 bases; unmatched junction nucleotides: 8. The CDR3 is made up of 16 amino acids. Here the CDR3 reads CASSASGGMGTDTQYF. In DNA form, the CDR3 reads TGTGCCAGCAGCGCTAGCGGGGGGATGGGAACAGATACGCAGTATTTT.

This clone was seen a single time. The V gene is TRBV5-1, the J gene TRBJ1-4; D remains unclear. The CDR3 runs to 15 residues. Per germline, CDR1 SGHRS and CDR2 YFSETQ. Between the trimmed V and J ends, which lost 0 bases and 4 bases, there was a span of 10 bases. The chain's CDR3 is CASSLGGSFNEKLFF. For the CDR3, the DNA is TGCGCCAGCAGCTTGGGAGGGTCTTTTAATGAAAAACTGTTTTTT.

This chain connects TRBV19 to TRBJ2-7, with TRBD1 matching 7 bases. V was pared by 4 bases and J by 2 bases, with 5 bases of the junction left unmatched. The CDR3 is 14 residues long. CDR1 is LNHDA and CDR2 is SQIVND in the germline V gene (reference sequence). In nucleotides, the CDR3 is TGTGCCAGTAGTACCGGGACAGAAACCTACGAGCAGTACTTC. Amino acid sequence: CASSTGTETYEQYF.

V gene TRBV27 combines with J gene TRBJ2-5, with 12 nucleotides matching TRBD2. The ends lost 2 bases at V and 5 bases at J; junction bases unmatched: 3. CDR1 is MNHEY, CDR2 SMNVEV, per germline (reference sequence). CDR3 length equals 15 residues. CDR3 loop: CASSLRTSGIETQYF. CDR3 bases: TGTGCCAGCAGTTTACGGACTAGCGGGATCGAGACCCAGTACTTC.

V and J are TRBV6-5 and TRBJ2-1; TRBD1 matches at 9 bases. Germline lookup yields CDR1 MNHEY and CDR2 SVGAGI. V shed 6 bases, J shed 0 bases, and the junction held 3 bases outside the gene matches. This CDR3 is built from 15 residues. As DNA, the CDR3 is TGTGCCAGCAGCCTGACAGGGGGCTCCTACAATGAGCAGTTCTTC. Translation: CASSLTGGSYNEQFF.

The chain has TRBV7-2 and TRBJ1-2; TRBD1 matches at 10 bases. The CDR3 runs to 14 residues. V shed 6 bases and J 1 base; nucleotides not matched to a gene: 2. The germline V gene has CDR1 SGHTA and CDR2 FQGNSA. The CDR3 reads CASSRDRGNYGYTF. CDR3 in DNA: TGTGCCAGCAGTCGGGACAGGGGTAACTATGGCTACACCTTC.

The chain joins TRBV19 to TRBJ2-7; possibly TRBD1 for D (5 bases). The length of the CDR3 is 15 residues. The germline V gene has CDR1 LNHDA and CDR2 SQIVND (reference sequence). V gave up 1 base and J gave up 3 bases, with 13 bases separating them. The CDR3 sequence: CASSIVQGSFYEQYF. In nucleotides, the CDR3 is TGTGCCAGTAGTATAGTCCAGGGCTCATTCTACGAGCAGTACTTC.

The chain recombines TRBV5-1 with TRBJ2-1, with TRBD2 matching over 9 bases. Germline CDR1 is SGHRS and CDR2 is YFSETQ. The CDR3 sequence is 16 residues long. J gave up 8 bases and V 5 bases, and 14 bases lay outside the gene matches. CDR3 protein: CASRSSPSGILDEQFF. The CDR3 DNA reads TGCGCCAGCAGATCCTCCCCTAGCGGGATTTTAGATGAGCAGTTCTTC. The entire variable domain, with the rest obtained from reference TRBV5-1 and TRBJ2-1, is as follows: KAGVTQTPRYLIKTRGQQVTLSCSPISGHRSVSWYQQTPGQGLQFLFEYFSETQRNKGNFPGRFSGRQFSNSRSEMNVSTLELGDSALYLCASRSSPSGILDEQFFGPGTRLTVL.

The chain carries TRBV5-4 and TRBJ2-5; no clear D. Trimming shortened V by 7 bases and J by 5 bases, and 9 bases separated the two germline ends. The germline V gene has CDR1 SGHNT and CDR2 YYREEE (reference sequence). The CDR3 covers 11 residues. CDR3 loop: CASGHIETQYF. The CDR3 DNA sequence: TGTGCCAGCGGGCACATTGAGACCCAGTACTTC.

This clone is a singleton in its sample. The chain recombines TRBV27 with TRBJ1-4; the D is unclear. CDR1 is MNHEY, CDR2 SMNVEV, per germline (reference sequence). V lost 3 bases to trimming and J lost 0 bases, with 5 bases between them. This CDR3 has 14 residues. CDR3 sequence: CASSFATTNEKLFF. The CDR3 nucleotides are TGTGCCAGCAGTTTTGCGACAACTAATGAAAAACTGTTTTTT.

This chain uses TRBV6-5 with TRBJ2-7; 11 positions match TRBD2. V was pared by 6 bases and J by 4 bases, with 5 bases of the junction left unmatched. The germline V gene encodes CDR1 MNHEY and CDR2 SVGAGI. CDR3 length equals 14 residues. The CDR3 is CASRLAGATYEQYF. The CDR3 DNA is TGTGCCAGCAGACTAGCGGGAGCGACATACGAGCAGTACTTC.

This clone was counted a few times. J is TRBJ1-1 and V is TRBV6-1; D possibly corresponds to TRBD1 (6 bases). V shed 2 bases and J shed 7 bases, with 11 bases lying between them. Germline V gene sequence: CDR1 MNHNS, CDR2 SASEGT. The CDR3 sequence is 13 residues long. The CDR3 loop reads CASSEIDRSEAFF. The CDR3 DNA reads as TGTGCCAGCAGTGAAATTGACAGGAGTGAAGCTTTCTTT.

This sequence joins TRBV19 and TRBJ2-7, with TRBD1 matching over 10 bases. The V and J ends lost 6 bases and 3 bases, in that order; junction bases with no gene match: 5. The germline gives CDR1 LNHDA, CDR2 SQIVND (reference sequence). CDR3 length: 14 amino acids. CDR3 in DNA: TGTGCCAGTAGCCACTGGGACAGGGGCTACGAGCAGTACTTC. It specifies CASSHWDRGYEQYF.

The chain is built from TRBV6-5 and TRBJ2-2, with D perhaps TRBD2 (5 bases). Germline CDR1 MNHEY, CDR2 SVGAGI. Between the trimmed V and J ends, which lost 6 bases and 7 bases, there was a span of 15 bases. This CDR3 region has 14 residues. The CDR3: CASRPLTGNGELFF. CDR3 DNA sequence: TGTGCCAGCAGACCTCTAACGGGGAACGGGGAGCTGTTTTTT.

This rearrangement joins TRBV6-5 to TRBJ1-4, with a weak D call TRBD1 (6 bases). This CDR3 is built from 14 residues. Trimming left V 2 bases short and J 5 bases short, with 9 bases between. CDR1 is MNHEY and CDR2 is SVGAGI in the germline V gene. The CDR3 nucleotides read TGTGCCAGCAGTTACGCGGACAGCAATGAAAAACTGTTTTTT. This gives the protein CASSYADSNEKLFF.

V usage is TRBV5-4 and J usage is TRBJ2-5; TRBD2 matches at 14 bases. V gave up 4 bases and J gave up 4 bases; unmatched junction bases: 12. CDR3 length equals 18 residues. Looked up from germline, CDR1 is SGHNT and CDR2 is YYREEE (reference sequence). As DNA, the CDR3 is TGTGCCAGCAGCACCGGGACTAGCGGGAGATTATCTTCAGAGACCCAGTACTTC. Its translation: CASSTGTSGRLSSETQYF.

CDR3 loop: CASSFSGAHTEAFF. In DNA, the CDR3 is TGTGCCAGCAGCTTTAGCGGGGCGCACACTGAAGCTTTCTTT. The chain couples TRBV7-9 to TRBJ1-1; maybe TRBD1 (5 bases). Germline V CDR1 and CDR2: SEHNR, FQNEAQ (reference sequence). V lost 3 bases to trimming and J lost 3 bases, with 11 bases between them. The CDR3 sequence is 14 residues long.

The gene calls are TRBV9 and TRBJ2-1; unclear D gene. Germline lookup yields CDR1 SGDLS and CDR2 YYNGEE. V was cut by 0 bases and J by 6 bases, with 10 bases left in between. The CDR3 is 14 residues long. In DNA, the CDR3 is TGTGCCAGCAGCGTAGTATCTAGGAGCAATGAGCAGTTCTTC. It yields the protein CASSVVSRSNEQFF.

This rearrangement joins TRBV7-9 to TRBJ2-7; 7 positions match TRBD1. V lost 4 bases to trimming and J lost 6 bases; unmatched junction nucleotides: 3. The CDR3 has 12 residues. CDR1 and CDR2 (germline): SEHNR, FQNEAQ (reference sequence). CDR3 residues: CASSSGQPEQYF. In nucleotides, the CDR3 is TGTGCCAGCAGCTCGGGACAGCCCGAGCAGTACTTC.

The CDR3 region is CASSDVAGGGEQFF. CDR3 DNA sequence: TGCGCCAGCAGCGATGTAGCGGGGGGTGGTGAGCAGTTCTTC. The chain recombines TRBV5-1 with TRBJ2-1, with TRBD2 matching 10 bases. The junction had 7 bases not matched to a gene; V was cut back by 4 bases and J by 9 bases. CDR1 SGHRS and CDR2 YFSETQ come from the germline V gene. This CDR3 comprises 14 residues.

This chain links TRBV6-6 with TRBJ2-7; D is undetermined. This CDR3 has 11 residues. Germline V gene data show CDR1 as MNHNY and CDR2 as SVGAGI (reference sequence). The V and J ends lost 6 bases and 2 bases respectively, with 5 bases between them. In nucleotides, the CDR3 is TGTGCCAGCAGAACTGCCTACGAGCAGTACTTC. Protein sequence: CASRTAYEQYF.

CDR3 DNA: TGTGCCAGCAGCTCCGGAGCAGCGGGAGAAAAGTTCTTC. Translated: CASSSGAAGEKFF. The rearrangement links TRBV5-6 to TRBJ2-1; 8 bases match TRBD2. The ends lost 3 bases at V and 14 bases at J; junction bases unmatched: 10. This CDR3 is built from 13 residues. Germline V CDR1 and CDR2: SGHDT, YYEEEE.

This CDR3 reads CASSRIPGQGKTRTEAFF. DNA of the CDR3: TGTGCCAGCAGTCGAATTCCGGGACAGGGGAAAACCCGTACTGAAGCTTTCTTT. The rearrangement joins TRBV28 to TRBJ1-1, with TRBD1 identical over 10 bases. Germline CDR1 and CDR2: MDHEN and SYDVKM. Losses at the gene ends were 5 bases for V and 5 bases for J; bases not matched to a gene: 17. The CDR3 has 18 amino acids.

V gene TRBV19 combines with J gene TRBJ2-3; 7 bases are a match to TRBD2. The CDR3 is 15 residues long. The V segment lost 7 bases and the J segment 0 bases; nucleotides outside the gene matches: 7. CDR1 is LNHDA, CDR2 SQIVND, per germline (reference sequence). CDR3 sequence reads: CASTPWGGSTDTQYF. CDR3 DNA: TGTGCCAGTACGCCGTGGGGGGGGAGCACAGATACGCAGTATTTT.

V is TRBV10-3 and J is TRBJ2-1, with 14 nucleotides matching TRBD2. The V and J ends lost 7 bases and 8 bases, in that order; junction bases with no gene match: 10. The CDR3 consists of 16 residues. CDR1 is ENHRY and CDR2 is SYGVKD in the germline V gene. The CDR3 coding sequence is TGTGCCATCAAAGGGGGGACTAGCGGGGGCTCGGATGAGCAGTTCTTC. Its translation is CAIKGGTSGGSDEQFF.

The chain recombines TRBV9 with TRBJ2-1; 11 bases match TRBD2. V lost 2 bases and J lost 4; bases outside the gene matches: 2. The CDR3 length is 15 residues. Germline loops: CDR1 SGDLS, CDR2 YYNGEE. The CDR3 DNA reads TGTGCCAGCAGCGTCACTAGCGGGGGTTACAATGAGCAGTTCTTC. It translates to CASSVTSGGYNEQFF.

The genes are TRBV7-2 and TRBJ2-5; D ambiguous. The CDR3 covers 12 residues. V lost 5 bases, J lost 5 bases, and 9 bases lay in between. The germline CDR1 and CDR2 sequences are SGHTA and FQGNSA. The CDR3 DNA follows: TGTGCCAGCAGCCCGCAGGTCGAGACCCAGTACTTC. Its translation: CASSPQVETQYF.

There are a few counts of this clone. The chain couples TRBV9 to TRBJ2-7, with D perhaps TRBD2 (7 bases). CDR1 is SGDLS, CDR2 YYNGEE, per germline. The V end was cut by 0 bases, the J end by 4 bases, with 14 bases between. The CDR3 consists of 15 residues. The CDR3 sequence is CASSVGPGGVYEQYF. The CDR3 region has the DNA TGTGCCAGCAGCGTAGGGCCGGGGGGCGTATACGAGCAGTACTTC.